Each of the 12 T cell receptor beta chains below was sequenced from the same sample in a study of T cell repertoires in cytomegalovirus infection. TCRdb re-called the reads through MiXCR, storing one row per CDR3 protein. The data contain about a million distinct CDR3 sequences, less than 40% of them singletons. These TCRs are of unknown antigen specificity. The material sequenced was cultured CD8+ T cells from PBMCs, taken from culture after CMV antigen stimulation. The receptors stem from a human donor in good health (CMV status not recorded). Some clones in this sample may be carry-over from other donors' samples.

In this sample, this clonotype turned up a few times. V usage is TRBV20-1 and J usage is TRBJ1-2; tentative D call: TRBD1 (5 bases). Trimming stripped 0 bases from V and 4 bases from J, with 12 bases between. Germline values: CDR1 DFQATT, CDR2 SNEGSKA (reference sequence). This CDR3 region has 14 residues. CDR3: CSAREAGISYGYTF. The CDR3 DNA follows: TGCAGTGCTAGAGAGGCAGGGATCAGCTATGGCTACACCTTC.

In DNA, the CDR3 is TGTGCCAGCAGCTTATTCCGGGACCAAGCCGAGGGCTACACCTTC. Protein product: CASSLFRDQAEGYTF. The V call is TRBV7-9, the J call TRBJ1-2; tentative D call: TRBD1 (5 bases). The germline CDR1 and CDR2 sequences are SEHNR and FQNEAQ (reference sequence). This CDR3 has 15 amino acids. V shed 2 bases and J shed 8 bases, with 18 bases lying between them.

This clonotype was seen only a few times. DNA for the CDR3: TGTGCCAGCAGGTGGAACACCGGGGAGCTGTTTTTT. Its protein is CASRWNTGELFF. The chain has TRBV12-3 or TRBV12-4 and TRBJ2-2; D is unresolved. The V gene lost 6 bases and the J gene lost 1 base, with 3 bases spanning the gap. This CDR3 region has 12 residues.

The sample holds a few counts of this clonotype. V and J are TRBV7-2 and TRBJ1-5; TRBD1 is a possible D gene (6 bases). V lost 1 base, J lost 7 bases, and 17 bases lay in between. CDR3 length: 16 amino acids. Germline CDR1 is SGHTA and CDR2 is FQGNSA. The CDR3 sequence: CASSLEGRGYGQPQHF. In DNA, the CDR3 is TGTGCCAGCAGCTTAGAAGGCAGGGGATATGGGCAGCCCCAGCATTTT.

For this clonotype: One base away lies a much larger clone, so this may be a sequencing read error. The genes are TRBV7-6 and TRBJ2-1; D gene uncertain. Germline V gives CDR1 SGHVS, CDR2 FNYEAQ. The CDR3 spans 11 residues. CDR3 amino acids: CVSSPGREQFF. CDR3 in DNA: TGTGTCAGCAGCCCTGGACGAGAGCAGTTCTTC.

The V gene is TRBV11-2, the J gene TRBJ2-1; D tentatively fits TRBD1 or TRBD2 (6 bases each). Germline-derived CDR1 and CDR2 are SGHAT and FQNNGV. Trimming took off 5 bases at V and 3 bases at J, with 14 bases between the two ends. The CDR3 has 15 amino acids. The CDR3 loop reads CASSPPGAGYNEQFF. The CDR3 region has the DNA TGTGCCAGCAGCCCTCCGGGGGCGGGCTACAATGAGCAGTTCTTC. The whole variable domain, filled in from reference TRBV11-2 and TRBJ2-1, reads EAGVAQSPRYKIIEKRQSVAFWCNPISGHATLYWYQQILGQGPKLLIQFQNNGVVDDSQLPKDRFSAERLKGVDSTLKIQPAKLEDSAVYLCASSPPGAGYNEQFFGPGTRLTVL.

To note about this clonotype: Just one base apart from a much larger clone, this may be a read error. CDR3 sequence reads: CVSSYRTSGHQETQYF. The CDR3 nucleotides read TGTGTCAGCAGTTACCGGACTAGCGGGCATCAAGAGACCCAGTACTTC. This chain uses TRBV6-2 or TRBV6-3 with TRBJ2-5, with 11 bases lining up with TRBD2. The CDR3 sequence is 16 residues long. In germline, CDR1 is MNHEY, CDR2 SVGEGT.

The rearrangement links TRBV6-5 to TRBJ2-7, with 7 positions matching TRBD1. V lost 6 bases and J lost 4; bases outside the gene matches: 9. Germline V lookup: CDR1 MNHEY, CDR2 SVGAGI. The CDR3 is 14 amino acids. This chain's CDR3 is CASSPPNRGYEQYF. The DNA for the CDR3 is TGTGCCAGCAGCCCCCCAAACAGGGGTTACGAGCAGTACTTC.

This chain links TRBV6-6 with TRBJ2-7; a possible D gene is TRBD1 (6 bases). CDR3 length equals 13 residues. Trimming left V 10 bases short and J 4 bases short, with 17 bases between. Germline CDR1 MNHNY, CDR2 SVGAGI (reference sequence). DNA for the CDR3: TGTGCCAACACTAGGGACACTCCTTACGAGCAGTACTTC. Protein sequence: CANTRDTPYEQYF.

The rearrangement joins TRBV10-1 to TRBJ2-1; 12 nucleotides align to TRBD2. Germline V gene data show CDR1 as WNHNN and CDR2 as SYGVQD (reference sequence). This CDR3 has 16 amino acids. The V gene end was trimmed by 2 bases and the J gene end by 4 bases; junction bases not matched to a gene: 3. CDR3 amino acids: CASSETSGGTYNEQFF. The CDR3 DNA reads as TGCGCCAGCAGTGAGACTAGCGGGGGGACTTACAATGAGCAGTTCTTC.

J is TRBJ1-2 and V is TRBV29-1, with 10 bases that match TRBD1. There are 12 residues in the CDR3. Germline trimming cut 4 bases from V and 8 bases from J; bases unmatched to any gene: 4. In germline, CDR1 is SQVTM, CDR2 ANQGSEA. The CDR3 spells CSVVGQGLGYTF. As DNA, the CDR3 is TGCAGCGTTGTGGGACAGGGGCTCGGCTACACCTTC.

This clonotype was observed a handful of times. The chain uses TRBV4-3 and TRBJ2-2; no clear D gene. CDR1 LGHNA and CDR2 YSLEER come from the germline V gene. The CDR3 runs to 16 residues. V gave up 0 bases and J gave up 2 bases, with 10 bases separating them. CDR3 nucleotide sequence: TGCGCCAGCAGCCAAGATACGGGCGGCAACACCGGGGAGCTGTTTTTT. Translating gives CASSQDTGGNTGELFF.